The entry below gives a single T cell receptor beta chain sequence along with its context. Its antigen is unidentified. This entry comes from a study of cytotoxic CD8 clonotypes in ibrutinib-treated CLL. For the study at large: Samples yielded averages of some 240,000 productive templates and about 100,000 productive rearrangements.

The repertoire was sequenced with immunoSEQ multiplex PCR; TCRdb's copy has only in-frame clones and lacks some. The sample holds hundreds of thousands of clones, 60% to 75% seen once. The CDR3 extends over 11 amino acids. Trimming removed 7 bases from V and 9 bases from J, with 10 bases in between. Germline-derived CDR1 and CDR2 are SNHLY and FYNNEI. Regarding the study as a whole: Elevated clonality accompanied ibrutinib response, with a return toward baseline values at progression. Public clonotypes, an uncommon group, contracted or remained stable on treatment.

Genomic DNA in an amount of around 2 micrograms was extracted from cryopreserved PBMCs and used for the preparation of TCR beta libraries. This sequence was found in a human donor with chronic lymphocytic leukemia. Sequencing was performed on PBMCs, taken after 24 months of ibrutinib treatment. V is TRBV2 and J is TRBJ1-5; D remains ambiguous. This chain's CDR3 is CASNPFRPQHF. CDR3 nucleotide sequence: TGTGCCAGCAACCCTTTTCGGCCCCAGCATTTT.